This T cell receptor beta chain was obtained from a study of CD8 T cells in ankylosing spondylitis. Whole-study results and caveats: Relatively rare in peripheral blood, disease-linked clones were also CD8+.

Quantitative 5'-RACE with molecular barcodes produced the TCR beta libraries. TCRdb re-analysed the 5' RACE reads in MiXCR, keeping a single row per CDR3 protein. The table includes about 360,000 distinct CDR3 sequences, roughly 14% detected once. To note about this clonotype: What it recognizes is unknown.

Germline lookup yields CDR1 SGHRS and CDR2 YFSETQ. The CDR3 runs 14 residues. The trim removed 1 base at V and 2 bases at J, leaving 3 bases unmatched. Sequencing used blood, either unsorted or a sorted T cell fraction (not recorded which). This chain joins TRBV5-1 and TRBJ2-7; 7 nucleotides align to TRBD1. The sequence derives from a male donor with ankylosing spondylitis or in good health (not recorded which). The chain's CDR3 is CASSLNRGPYEQYF. The CDR3 bases are TGCGCCAGCAGCTTGAACAGGGGCCCCTACGAGCAGTACTTC.